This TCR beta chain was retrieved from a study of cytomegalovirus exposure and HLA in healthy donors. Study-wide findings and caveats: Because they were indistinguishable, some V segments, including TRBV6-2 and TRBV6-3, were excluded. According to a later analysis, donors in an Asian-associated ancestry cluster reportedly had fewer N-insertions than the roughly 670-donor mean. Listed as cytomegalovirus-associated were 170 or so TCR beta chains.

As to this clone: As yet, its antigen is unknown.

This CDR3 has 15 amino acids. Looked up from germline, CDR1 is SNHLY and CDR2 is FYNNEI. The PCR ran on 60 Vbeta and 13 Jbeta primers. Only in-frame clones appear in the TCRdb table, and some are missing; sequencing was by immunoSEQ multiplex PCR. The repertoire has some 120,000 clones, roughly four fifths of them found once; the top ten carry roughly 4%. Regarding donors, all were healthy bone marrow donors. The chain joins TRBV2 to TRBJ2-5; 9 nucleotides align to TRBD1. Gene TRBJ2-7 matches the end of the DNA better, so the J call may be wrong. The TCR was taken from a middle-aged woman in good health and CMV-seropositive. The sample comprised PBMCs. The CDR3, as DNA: TGTGCCAGCACACCGCAGACAGGGGGGACGGGCGAGCAGTACTTC. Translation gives CASTPQTGGTGEQYF.